Listed here are 25 T cell receptor beta chains from one sample, sequenced in a study of shared clonotypes between healthy human individuals. The table came from immunoSEQ multiplex PCR; TCRdb's copy has only in-frame clones and leaves some out. The sample has about 980,000 clones; roughly 72% are singletons. Material for sequencing was memory CD4+ T cells sorted from blood. Regarding subset: CD45RA-negative fraction. These receptors all stem from a man between 18 and 35 years old in good health.

V gene TRBV19 combines with J gene TRBJ2-7; 10 positions match TRBD1. CDR1 LNHDA and CDR2 SQIVND come from the germline V gene (reference sequence). J gave up 7 bases and V 4 bases, and 13 bases lay outside the gene matches. There are 16 residues in the CDR3. The chain's CDR3 is CASSKLPGQGPREQYF. For the CDR3, the DNA is TGTGCCAGTAGTAAACTCCCGGGACAGGGGCCACGGGAGCAGTACTTC.

The rearrangement links TRBV5-1 to TRBJ2-7, with 10 bases that match TRBD1. This CDR3 spans 16 amino acids. CDR1 is SGHRS and CDR2 is YFSETQ in the germline V gene. V shed 1 base and J 3 bases; nucleotides not matched to a gene: 7. CDR3 residues: CASSLRPGQGNYEQYF. The CDR3 DNA is TGCGCCAGCAGCTTGAGGCCGGGACAGGGGAACTACGAGCAGTACTTC.

This sequence joins TRBV13 and TRBJ2-7; TRBD2 agrees at 9 bases. Germline assignment: CDR1 PRHDT and CDR2 FYEKMQ (reference sequence). The CDR3 has 14 residues. Trimming removed 6 bases from V and 4 bases from J; junction bases left unmatched: 7. CDR3 nucleotide sequence: TGTGCCAGCAGAAAGGCGGGAGGGCCGTACGAGCAGTACTTC. Protein sequence: CASRKAGGPYEQYF.

This clone came up a few times. The V and J genes are TRBV19 and TRBJ2-7, with a possible D match to TRBD1 (6 bases). Germline V lookup: CDR1 LNHDA, CDR2 SQIVND (reference sequence). This CDR3 spans 13 amino acids. The V gene lost 8 bases and the J gene lost 3 bases, with 14 bases spanning the gap. CDR3 loop: CASRGQNNYEQYF. The CDR3 bases are TGTGCCAGTCGTGGACAGAATAACTACGAGCAGTACTTC.

The gene calls are TRBV25-1 and TRBJ1-2; maybe TRBD1 (5 bases). The ends were cut back, 6 bases at V and 2 bases at J, with 7 bases in the middle. Germline V gene lookup returns CDR1 MGHDK and CDR2 SYGVNS. This CDR3 has 12 amino acids. The CDR3: CASSRQNYGYTF. DNA of the CDR3: TGTGCCAGCAGCAGACAGAACTATGGCTACACCTTC.

This chain joins TRBV23-1 and TRBJ2-7; D gene ambiguous. TRBV23-1 is given ORF status, its function remaining uncertain. Deletions cut 9 bases from V and 4 bases from J, with 13 bases between. The CDR3 has 12 amino acids. The CDR3 is CASRGSSYEQYF. The CDR3 DNA reads as TGCGCCAGTCGTGGCAGTTCTTACGAGCAGTACTTC.

V is TRBV7-6 and J is TRBJ2-7, with a possible D match to TRBD2 (6 bases). V lost 5 bases and J lost 5, with 19 bases in between. This CDR3 has 15 residues. The germline V gene has CDR1 SGHVS and CDR2 FNYEAQ. CDR3 in amino acids: CASSPRWGVENEQYF. The CDR3 nucleotides are TGTGCCAGCAGCCCGCGGTGGGGGGTAGAAAACGAGCAGTACTTC.

This chain connects TRBV4-1 to TRBJ2-5; 8 bases align to TRBD2. J gave up 5 bases and V 3 bases, and 14 bases lay outside the gene matches. Germline loops: CDR1 MGHRA, CDR2 YSYEKL. The CDR3 is 17 residues long. CDR3 amino acids: CASSQDREGIQVETQYF. The DNA of the CDR3 is TGCGCCAGCAGCCAGGATCGGGAGGGGATCCAGGTGGAGACCCAGTACTTC.

The V and J genes are TRBV4-3 and TRBJ2-7; D uncertain. CDR1 and CDR2 from the germline V gene are LGHNA and YSLEER. CDR3 length equals 14 residues. Trimming took 2 bases from V and 0 from J, leaving 8 bases between them. The CDR3: CASSQFIHSYEQYF. CDR3 DNA sequence: TGCGCCAGCAGCCAATTTATCCACTCCTACGAGCAGTACTTC.

V usage is TRBV10-1 and J usage is TRBJ2-3, with 7 bases aligning to TRBD2. CDR1 and CDR2 (germline): WNHNN, SYGVQD (reference sequence). The CDR3 is made up of 14 amino acids. V shed 4 bases, J shed 1 base, and the junction held 2 bases outside the gene matches. The CDR3 DNA sequence: TGCGCCAGCAGTGGAAGCGGGGGCACAGATACGCAGTATTTT. It yields the protein CASSGSGGTDTQYF.

The chain uses TRBV11-2 and TRBJ1-3; no clear D. The germline gives CDR1 SGHAT, CDR2 FQNNGV. The CDR3 loop spans 18 amino acids. V lost 2 bases and J lost 1, with 18 bases in between. CDR3 loop: CASSLTPPGFLSGNTIYF. The DNA of the CDR3 is TGTGCCAGCAGCTTAACTCCACCGGGATTTCTTTCTGGAAACACCATATATTTT.

Notes on this clone: This sample includes further DNA sequences coding for the same CDR3. The chain couples TRBV7-9 to TRBJ2-1; D gene uncertain. The CDR3 sequence is 15 residues long. The V gene's germline CDR1 is SEHNR and CDR2 FQNEAQ (reference sequence). V gave up 5 bases and J gave up 1 base, with 12 bases separating them. As DNA, the CDR3 is TGTGCCAGCAGCCCAGGTGGCAGTTCCTACAATGAGCAGTTCTTC. Encoded protein: CASSPGGSSYNEQFF.

As concerns this clone: A junction boundary mismatches the germline segment, possibly from a read error. This chain joins TRBV7-7 and TRBJ2-1, with 12 nucleotides matching TRBD2. Germline assignment: CDR1 SSHAT and CDR2 FNYEAQ (reference sequence). CDR3 length: 15 amino acids. CDR3 residues: CASSSVPSGRDEQFF. As DNA, the CDR3 is TGTGCTAGCAGCTCGGTCCCTAGCGGGAGGGATGAGCAGTTCTTC.

The chain employs TRBV30 and TRBJ1-1, with unresolved D. The CDR3 loop spans 13 amino acids. Trimming removed 4 bases at V and 6 bases at J, with 15 bases between. Germline values: CDR1 GTSNPN, CDR2 SVGIG (reference sequence). CDR3 region: CAWKGGYGAEAFF. DNA for the CDR3: TGTGCCTGGAAGGGAGGGTATGGTGCTGAAGCTTTCTTT.

The rearrangement links TRBV6-1 to TRBJ2-5; 7 nucleotides line up with TRBD2. CDR3 length equals 14 residues. Trimming cost V 4 bases and J 4 bases; bases outside gene matches: 6. CDR1 is MNHNS, CDR2 SASEGT, per germline. CDR3 amino acids: CASSARLAGETQYF. As DNA, the CDR3 is TGTGCCAGCAGTGCCCGACTAGCCGGAGAGACCCAGTACTTC.

This rearrangement joins TRBV5-4 to TRBJ2-7, with 7 bases lining up with TRBD2. Germline assignment: CDR1 SGHNT and CDR2 YYREEE (reference sequence). V gave up 4 bases and J gave up 6 bases; unmatched junction bases: 10. The CDR3 runs 14 residues. CDR3 nucleotide sequence: TGTGCCAGCAGCCGGAGACTAGCCGGAGGCGAGCAGTACTTC. It specifies CASSRRLAGGEQYF.

The chain carries TRBV30 and TRBJ1-3; D perhaps matches TRBD1 (5 bases). V lost 1 base, J lost 4 bases, and 11 bases lay in between. CDR1 and CDR2 from the germline V gene are GTSNPN and SVGIG (reference sequence). The CDR3 loop spans 14 amino acids. Written as DNA, the CDR3 is TGTGCCTGGAGTGGCCCAGGGCGCGGAAACACCATATATTTT. It encodes CAWSGPGRGNTIYF.

In its sample, this clone was seen a few times. The chain carries TRBV27 and TRBJ1-6; 7 bases are shared with TRBD1. Germline-derived CDR1 and CDR2 are MNHEY and SMNVEV (reference sequence). CDR3 length equals 14 residues. V dropped 8 bases and J dropped 6; count of bases not matched to a gene: 7. The CDR3 region is CASQLQGVNSPLHF. In DNA form, the CDR3 reads TGTGCCAGCCAACTCCAGGGGGTTAATTCACCCCTCCACTTT.

This clone was observed a few times. The rearrangement uses TRBV5-6 and TRBJ2-7; 11 positions match TRBD2. The germline V gene encodes CDR1 SGHDT and CDR2 YYEEEE. V lost 4 bases, J lost 1 base, and 13 bases stayed unmatched. The CDR3 runs to 18 residues. The CDR3 reads CASSPLSLAGGASYEQYF. CDR3 nucleotide sequence: TGTGCCAGCAGCCCACTAAGCTTAGCGGGAGGGGCTTCCTACGAGCAGTACTTC.

The gene calls are TRBV10-3 and TRBJ1-2; D is unresolved. In germline, CDR1 is ENHRY, CDR2 SYGVKD. V lost 4 bases to trimming and J lost 4 bases, with 10 bases between them. There are 13 residues in the CDR3. CDR3 in amino acids: CAISAESVYGYTF. The CDR3 nucleotides are TGTGCCATCAGTGCGGAGTCTGTCTATGGCTACACCTTC.

On this clone itself: This same CDR3 is encoded by further DNA sequences in the sample. The chain has TRBV6-1 and TRBJ1-6, with D tentatively TRBD1 (6 bases). The ends were cut back, 1 base at V and 6 bases at J, with 7 bases in the middle. The CDR3 has 14 amino acids. Germline CDR1 reads MNHNS; CDR2 reads SASEGT. The CDR3 spells CASSEVGGNSPLHF. The CDR3 bases are TGTGCCAGCAGTGAAGTAGGGGGTAATTCACCCCTCCACTTT.

This clone was seen more than once but under ten times. The chain uses TRBV19 and TRBJ1-1; D is undetermined. Looked up from germline, CDR1 is LNHDA and CDR2 is SQIVND (reference sequence). The CDR3 consists of 14 residues. V shed 7 bases and J shed 6 bases, with 18 bases lying between them. CDR3: CASNEDGGGAEAFF. The CDR3 nucleotides read TGTGCCAGTAATGAGGACGGAGGTGGTGCTGAAGCTTTCTTT.

The rearrangement uses TRBV19 and TRBJ1-1, with D tentatively TRBD1 (5 bases). The germline V and J ends were trimmed by 10 bases and 3 bases, with 12 bases remaining between them. The CDR3 has 12 residues. Per germline, CDR1 LNHDA and CDR2 SQIVND (reference sequence). CDR3 sequence reads: CATRGYDTEAFF. CDR3 DNA: TGTGCCACTCGGGGGTATGACACTGAAGCTTTCTTT. Full variable domain (rest looked up from reference TRBV19 and TRBJ1-1): DGGITQSPKYLFRKEGQNVTLSCEQNLNHDAMYWYRQDPGQGLRLIYYSQIVNDFQKGDIAEGYSVSREKKESFPLTVTSAQKNPTAFYLCATRGYDTEAFFGQGTRLTVV.

The chain is built from TRBV5-6 and TRBJ1-2, with TRBD1 identical over 7 bases. Unmatched junction bases numbered 6, after V lost 2 bases and J lost 5 bases. CDR1 and CDR2 from the germline V gene are SGHDT and YYEEEE. This CDR3 spans 14 amino acids. The CDR3 DNA reads as TGTGCCAGCAGCTTCGGACAGGAGGGGTATGGCTACACCTTC. Residues: CASSFGQEGYGYTF.

This chain joins TRBV10-1 and TRBJ1-6, with D tentatively TRBD1 (5 bases). The CDR3 is made up of 14 amino acids. The germline V and J ends were trimmed by 5 bases and 5 bases, with 10 bases remaining between them. The germline V gene has CDR1 WNHNN and CDR2 SYGVQD (reference sequence). CDR3 protein: CASSSGTHNSPLHF. For the CDR3, the DNA is TGCGCCAGCAGTTCCGGGACGCATAATTCACCCCTCCACTTT.